Listed here are 25 T cell receptor beta chains from one sample, sequenced in a study of blood T cells in healthy people across ages. Sample-barcoded 5' priming and a J-beta primer mix drove a second PCR of about 6 to 12 cycles. Each CDR3 protein gets one entry after TCRdb re-called the 5' RACE reads with MiXCR. The sample holds some 730,000 distinct CDR3 sequences, approximately 21% seen once. Sequenced input: blood. Receptor source: a man between 70 and 80 years old in good health.

The chain recombines TRBV5-1 with TRBJ1-5; 9 bases line up with TRBD1. This CDR3 is built from 15 residues. V lost 4 bases and J lost 8; bases outside the gene matches: 10. Per the germline V gene, CDR1 is SGHRS and CDR2 is YFSETQ. The CDR3 region has the DNA TGCGCCAGCAGCGCAATGGGACAGGGTATGGAGCCCCAGCATTTT. Translation: CASSAMGQGMEPQHF.

This clonotype was observed a handful of times. This chain links TRBV12-3 or TRBV12-4 with TRBJ2-2; either TRBD1 or TRBD2 may supply D (5 bases each). V was trimmed by 3 bases and J by 9 bases, leaving 14 bases between them. The length of the CDR3 is 14 residues. The DNA for the CDR3 is TGTGCCAGCAGTTTTACGTGGGGGTCCAGGGAGCTGTTTTTT. Translating it yields CASSFTWGSRELFF.

This clonotype turned up a few times. This sequence joins TRBV14 and TRBJ2-7; no clear D gene. The J call is uncertain, as TRBJ2-1 better fits the DNA end. CDR1 is SGHDN, CDR2 FVKESK, per germline. This CDR3 has 14 residues. CDR3 DNA: TGTGCCAGCAGCCCATCCCGCGCCTACAATGAGCAGTTCTTC. Translation gives CASSPSRAYNEQFF.

This chain joins TRBV12-3 or TRBV12-4 and TRBJ1-2; 8 bases are shared with TRBD1. This CDR3 is 15 amino acids long. V dropped 4 bases and J dropped 6; count of bases not matched to a gene: 10. Here the CDR3 reads CASSYTGTGPNGYTF. CDR3 in DNA: TGTGCCAGCAGTTACACCGGGACAGGACCCAATGGCTACACCTTC.

The chain combines TRBV3-1 with TRBJ1-4; possibly TRBD1 for D (5 bases). This CDR3 has 15 amino acids. The germline V gene has CDR1 LGHDT and CDR2 YNNKEL (reference sequence). The germline V and J ends were trimmed by 1 base and 10 bases, with 16 bases remaining between them. CDR3 protein: CASSQARARGGKLFF. The DNA for the CDR3 is TGTGCCAGCAGCCAAGCCAGGGCACGGGGGGGAAAACTGTTTTTT.

This clonotype turned up a few times. Relative to the germline gene, one junction end is altered; a read error may explain this. This CDR3 reads CGTRDGDSPLHF. Written as DNA, the CDR3 is TGCGGGACCAGGGACGGGGATTCACCCCTCCACTTT. V gene TRBV6-5 combines with J gene TRBJ1-6, with a tentative D call TRBD1 (5 bases). The CDR3 totals 12 residues. Germline lookup yields CDR1 MNHEY and CDR2 SVGAGI.

This clonotype was recorded a few times. The genes are TRBV13 and TRBJ2-5; 8 nucleotides match TRBD2. The DNA matches TRBJ2-1 better at its end, which makes the J call doubtful. This CDR3 has 14 residues. The germline V gene encodes CDR1 PRHDT and CDR2 FYEKMQ (reference sequence). CDR3 residues: CASSGSGGRSEQFF. The DNA of the CDR3 is TGTGCCAGCAGTGGCAGCGGGGGCCGCAGTGAGCAGTTCTTC.

This clonotype was counted only a few times. CDR3 nucleotides: TGCGCCAGCAGCTATAATCAGGGGGAGCAGTTCTTC. This gives the protein CASSYNQGEQFF. The chain uses TRBV5-1 and TRBJ2-5; TRBD1 might be the D (6 bases). The J call may be in error: the DNA end matches TRBJ2-1 better. Germline-derived CDR1 and CDR2 are SGHRS and YFSETQ. The CDR3 totals 12 residues.

V and J are TRBV5-1 and TRBJ2-1; TRBD2 aligns across 7 bases. CDR1 and CDR2 (germline): SGHRS, YFSETQ. The V gene end was trimmed by 5 bases and the J gene end by 0 bases; junction bases not matched to a gene: 2. There are 14 residues in the CDR3. CDR3 nucleotides: TGCGCCAGCAGGGGGGGGGTCTCCTACAATGAGCAGTTCTTC. Amino acids: CASRGGVSYNEQFF.

This clonotype was seen a handful of times. The chain couples TRBV25-1 to TRBJ2-3; possible D gene TRBD2, 5 bases. V lost 1 base, J lost 7 bases, and 18 bases lay in between. This CDR3 is built from 16 residues. Per germline, CDR1 MGHDK and CDR2 SYGVNS. CDR3 protein: CASSEFSGGSFYTQYF. The CDR3, as DNA: TGTGCCAGCAGTGAATTTTCTGGCGGGTCCTTCTATACGCAGTATTTT.

V and J are TRBV4-1 and TRBJ2-5; no clear D gene. Germline lookup yields CDR1 MGHRA and CDR2 YSYEKL. The CDR3 is made up of 13 amino acids. Trimming took off 2 bases at V and 6 bases at J, with 10 bases between the two ends. CDR3 sequence (DNA): TGCGCCAGCAGCCAATCTGATTCGAAGACCCAGTACTTC. Protein product: CASSQSDSKTQYF.

This clonotype was picked up a small number of times. The chain combines TRBV5-1 with TRBJ1-4; TRBD1 is a possible D gene (5 bases). CDR1 and CDR2 from the germline V gene are SGHRS and YFSETQ. Between the trimmed V and J ends, which lost 1 base and 7 bases, there was a span of 20 bases. This CDR3 has 17 amino acids. The CDR3 protein is CASSLSIGGAGGEKLFF. As DNA, the CDR3 is TGCGCCAGCAGCTTGAGTATCGGCGGGGCCGGAGGTGAAAAACTGTTTTTT.

The V call is TRBV7-3, the J call TRBJ2-1; TRBD1 aligns across 9 bases. This CDR3 spans 16 amino acids. J gave up 7 bases and V 5 bases, and 12 bases lay outside the gene matches. Per germline, CDR1 SGHTA and CDR2 FQGTGA. The CDR3 sequence: CASSRRTGASGNEQFF. CDR3 sequence (DNA): TGTGCCAGCAGCCGAAGGACAGGGGCCTCGGGGAATGAGCAGTTCTTC.

This clonotype was counted a single time. The rearrangement uses TRBV5-1 and TRBJ1-2; a weak D match, TRBD1 (5 bases). The CDR3 runs to 13 residues. Trimming stripped 3 bases from V and 7 bases from J, with 13 bases between. Per germline, CDR1 SGHRS and CDR2 YFSETQ. The CDR3 region has the DNA TGCGCCAGCAGCTCCCGGGACCCCGGTGGCTACACCTTC. Protein product: CASSSRDPGGYTF.

V usage is TRBV11-2 and J usage is TRBJ2-2, with 8 bases lining up with TRBD1. V dropped 4 bases and J dropped 6; count of bases not matched to a gene: 4. The germline CDR1 and CDR2 sequences are SGHAT and FQNNGV. The CDR3 loop spans 14 amino acids. CDR3 nucleotide sequence: TGTGCCAGCAGCTCCACACAGGGGGCCGGGGAGCTGTTTTTT. As protein: CASSSTQGAGELFF. Together with reference TRBV11-2 and TRBJ2-2, the CDR3 gives the full variable domain: EAGVAQSPRYKIIEKRQSVAFWCNPISGHATLYWYQQILGQGPKLLIQFQNNGVVDDSQLPKDRFSAERLKGVDSTLKIQPAKLEDSAVYLCASSSTQGAGELFFGEGSRLTVL.

This chain uses TRBV5-1 with TRBJ1-1; D is perhaps TRBD1 (5 bases). This CDR3 has 13 residues. The V gene lost 4 bases and the J gene lost 3 bases, with 10 bases spanning the gap. Germline CDR1 is SGHRS and CDR2 is YFSETQ. The CDR3 loop is CASSVQGYTEAFF. The CDR3 region has the DNA TGCGCCAGCAGCGTTCAGGGATACACTGAAGCTTTCTTT. Based on the CDR3 plus reference TRBV5-1 and TRBJ1-1, the full variable domain is KAGVTQTPRYLIKTRGQQVTLSCSPISGHRSVSWYQQTPGQGLQFLFEYFSETQRNKGNFPGRFSGRQFSNSRSEMNVSTLELGDSALYLCASSVQGYTEAFFGQGTRLTVV.

In its sample, this clonotype was seen many times. The chain links TRBV18 to TRBJ2-3; D gene unclear. The germline gives CDR1 KGHSH, CDR2 LQKENI. V shed 1 base and J shed 2 bases, with 7 bases lying between them. The CDR3 sequence is 14 residues long. CDR3 in amino acids: CASSPRQNTDTQYF. CDR3 in DNA: TGTGCCAGCTCACCACGGCAGAACACAGATACGCAGTATTTT.

This clonotype was detected ten times or more. The rearrangement joins TRBV3-1 to TRBJ1-2; D is unclear. The V gene's germline CDR1 is LGHDT and CDR2 YNNKEL (reference sequence). Trimming took off 0 bases at V and 4 bases at J, with 3 bases between the two ends. The CDR3 has 12 amino acids. The CDR3 reads CASSQDSYGYTF. As DNA, the CDR3 is TGTGCCAGCAGCCAAGACAGCTATGGCTACACCTTC. The full variable domain, in which reference TRBV3-1 and TRBJ1-2 provide the parts outside the CDR3, is DTAVSQTPKYLVTQMGNDKSIKCEQNLGHDTMYWYKQDSKKFLKIMFSYNNKELIINETVPNRFSPKSPDKAHLNLHINSLELGDSAVYFCASSQDSYGYTFGSGTRLTVV.

The DNA of the CDR3 is TGTGCCAGCAGCCCAGCGACACTTTTACGTGGGGAAAAACTGTTTTTT. Protein product: CASSPATLLRGEKLFF. The V call is TRBV7-8, the J call TRBJ1-4, with D unresolved. The CDR3 totals 16 residues. Trimming cost V 5 bases and J 8 bases, with 21 bases left between them. Germline loops: CDR1 SGHVS, CDR2 FQNEAQ.

CDR3 protein: CASSPVGPLSSKETQYF. DNA of the CDR3: TGTGCCAGCAGCCCCGTAGGACCTCTCTCCTCAAAAGAGACCCAGTACTTC. The chain links TRBV9 to TRBJ2-1; D remains ambiguous. The DNA end favors TRBJ2-5, so the J call may be wrong. Looked up from germline, CDR1 is SGDLS and CDR2 is YYNGEE. CDR3 length: 17 amino acids.

V gene TRBV19 combines with J gene TRBJ2-3; no clear D gene. Germline lookup yields CDR1 LNHDA and CDR2 SQIVND (reference sequence). The CDR3 spans 14 residues. Trimming took off 9 bases at V and 1 base at J, with 14 bases between the two ends. The CDR3 DNA sequence: TGTGCCAGCGAGGATGGCGGAGGCACAGATACGCAGTATTTT. It codes for CASEDGGGTDTQYF.

This clonotype was seen more than once but under ten times. The V and J genes are TRBV7-9 and TRBJ2-5; no clear D gene. Germline CDR1 reads SEHNR; CDR2 reads FQNEAQ (reference sequence). V lost 0 bases and J 9 bases, leaving 8 bases between the germline ends. This CDR3 region has 12 residues. CDR3 bases: TGTGCCAGCAGCTTAGCAGTGAAGCCCCAGTACTTC. Translated: CASSLAVKPQYF.

This clonotype was recorded a few times. The chain carries TRBV6-2 or TRBV6-3 and TRBJ1-2, with a tentative D call TRBD1 (6 bases). V lost 6 bases and J lost 5, with 22 bases in between. Germline V lookup: CDR1 MNHEY, CDR2 SVGEGT. CDR3 length: 16 residues. CDR3 sequence: CASRDFDRSLGYGYTF. Written as DNA, the CDR3 is TGTGCCAGCAGGGACTTCGACAGGTCCCTCGGATATGGCTACACCTTC.

This chain uses TRBV5-1 with TRBJ2-7; D could derive from TRBD1 or TRBD2 (6 bases each). Germline loops: CDR1 SGHRS, CDR2 YFSETQ. Trimming removed 0 bases at V and 6 bases at J, with 10 bases between. CDR3 length equals 13 residues. CDR3 amino acids: CASSLVEGGEQYF. As DNA, the CDR3 is TGCGCCAGCAGCTTGGTGGAGGGGGGCGAGCAGTACTTC.

The chain recombines TRBV19 with TRBJ1-2, with D maybe TRBD1 (5 bases). The CDR3 is 13 residues long. Trimming left V 5 bases short and J 8 bases short, with 15 bases between. Germline lookup yields CDR1 LNHDA and CDR2 SQIVND (reference sequence). CDR3 loop: CASSRPGAEGYTF. The CDR3, as DNA: TGTGCCAGTAGTCGCCCTGGGGCCGAAGGCTACACCTTC.